Included here is one T cell receptor beta chain sequence, with context. What it binds is not known. These data are taken from a study of blood T cells in healthy people across ages. Study in general: Per two T cells, about one barcoded beta molecule was captured through template switching.

The study, taken as a whole, reports: Calculation of diversity from one million T cells yielded estimates considered to be underestimates. The lack of PBMC sorting stopped any conclusive naive versus antigen-experienced comparison.

The authors ran a second PCR of roughly 7 to 11 cycles using a sample-barcoded 5' primer and a J-beta primer mix. MiXCR, applied by TCRdb to the 5' RACE reads, yields one record per CDR3 protein. The profile shows about 930,000 distinct CDR3 sequences, almost 30% of them singletons. The data also belong to a second study, concerning T cells of mothers and their children.

Sequencing was performed on blood. The receptor was derived from a middle-aged woman in good health.

The CDR3 region has the DNA TGCAGTGCAATAACAGGGAATCAGCCCCAGCATTTT. As protein: CSAITGNQPQHF. This sequence joins TRBV20-1 and TRBJ1-5, with D possibly matching TRBD1 (6 bases). Germline loops: CDR1 DFQATT, CDR2 SNEGSKA (reference sequence). V was trimmed by 6 bases and J by 4 bases, leaving 10 bases between them. This CDR3 is built from 12 residues.